Listed below are T cell receptor beta chains from one sample, sequenced in a study of blood T cell repertoires in COVID-19. The method was immunoSEQ multiplex PCR; TCRdb's version includes in-frame clones alone and lacks a portion of them. Of about 340,000 clones detected, about nine tenths appear once; the ten largest clones hold just under 6.5%. The sample was peripheral blood. Receptors were obtained from a woman in her forties or fifties with COVID-19, enrolled during active disease. Both conserved end residues are part of each CDR3. The D gene is left open where the match is weak. Size tells how often a clone was seen (once, few, many) or the class of an expanded clone, and some rows leave it out.

CDR3 protein: CASSQDTLRQYF; CDR3 DNA: TGTGCCAGCAGCCAAGATACTTTACGGCAGTACTTC; clone size: NA; J gene: TRBJ2-7; D gene: NA; V gene: TRBV14
CDR3 protein: CASSPQGSGNTIYF; CDR3 DNA: TGTGCCAGCTCACCCCAGGGCTCTGGAAACACCATATATTTT; clone size: NA; J gene: TRBJ1-3; D gene: NA; V gene: TRBV18
CDR3 protein: CASSPDRGTEAFF; CDR3 DNA: TGTGCCAGCAGCCCCGACAGGGGGACTGAAGCTTTCTTT; clone size: NA; J gene: TRBJ1-1; D gene: TRBD1; V gene: TRBV3-1/TRBV3-2
CDR3 protein: CASKGSQGAGQPQHF; CDR3 DNA: TGTGCCAGCAAGGGTTCACAGGGGGCTGGTCAGCCCCAGCATTTT; clone size: NA; J gene: TRBJ1-5; D gene: TRBD1; V gene: TRBV27
CDR3 protein: CASRGAGTRGAKNIQYF; CDR3 DNA: TGTGCCAGCAGGGGAGCGGGAACTAGGGGAGCCAAAAACATTCAGTACTTC; clone size: NA; J gene: TRBJ2-4; D gene: TRBD2; V gene: TRBV27
CDR3 protein: CTSKESSGFAFF; CDR3 DNA: TGTACCAGCAAGGAATCGTCGGGGTTTGCTTTCTTT; clone size: NA; J gene: TRBJ1-1; D gene: NA; V gene: TRBV6-5
CDR3 protein: CSVGTSRTGRF; CDR3 DNA: TGCAGCGTTGGGACGTCACGTACAGGGCGCTTT; clone size: NA; J gene: TRBJ1-1; D gene: NA; V gene: TRBV29-1
CDR3 protein: CASSSSGTTKDEQFF; CDR3 DNA: TGTGCCAGCAGCTCCTCCGGGACTACTAAGGATGAGCAGTTCTTC; clone size: NA; J gene: TRBJ2-1; D gene: TRBD2; V gene: TRBV7-2
CDR3 protein: CASSAPGQGFHEQFF; CDR3 DNA: TGTGCCAGCAGTGCCCCGGGACAGGGGTTCCATGAGCAGTTCTTC; clone size: once; J gene: TRBJ2-1; D gene: TRBD1; V gene: TRBV27
CDR3 protein: CASSVQGALGSGNTIYF; CDR3 DNA: TGTGCCAGTAGTGTACAGGGGGCCCTGGGCTCTGGAAACACCATATATTTT; clone size: once; J gene: TRBJ1-3; D gene: TRBD1; V gene: TRBV19
CDR3 protein: CASSLILAAYNEQFF; CDR3 DNA: TGTGCCAGCAGCTTGATTCTCGCGGCCTACAATGAGCAGTTCTTC; clone size: NA; J gene: TRBJ2-1; D gene: NA; V gene: TRBV11-2
CDR3 protein: CASSQDSGTRLGDEQFF; CDR3 DNA: TGCGCCAGCAGCCAAGATTCCGGGACTCGCCTAGGGGATGAGCAGTTCTTC; clone size: NA; J gene: TRBJ2-1; D gene: NA; V gene: TRBV4-3
CDR3 protein: CASSELGGMSTDTQYF; CDR3 DNA: TGTGCCAGCAGTGAACTGGGGGGGATGAGCACAGATACGCAGTATTTT; clone size: NA; J gene: TRBJ2-3; D gene: TRBD2; V gene: TRBV6-1
CDR3 protein: CASSQSPRLVRGETQYF; CDR3 DNA: TGCGCCAGCAGCCAAAGCCCTAGACTAGTAAGGGGCGAGACCCAGTACTTC; clone size: few; J gene: TRBJ2-5; D gene: NA; V gene: TRBV4-1
CDR3 protein: CAIRKGTSGRGTDTQYF; CDR3 DNA: TGTGCCATCAGGAAGGGGACTAGCGGGAGGGGCACAGATACGCAGTATTTT; clone size: NA; J gene: TRBJ2-3; D gene: TRBD2; V gene: TRBV10-3
CDR3 protein: CASSLVSRGPLETQYF; CDR3 DNA: TGTGCCAGCAGCTTAGTTAGTAGGGGCCCCTTGGAGACCCAGTACTTC; clone size: NA; J gene: TRBJ2-5; D gene: NA; V gene: TRBV7-9
CDR3 protein: CASRETPAAETQYF; CDR3 DNA: TGCGCCAGCAGGGAGACCCCGGCCGCAGAGACCCAGTACTTC; clone size: NA; J gene: TRBJ2-5; D gene: NA; V gene: TRBV5-1
CDR3 protein: CASSYFQGTDTQYF; CDR3 DNA: TGTGCCAGCAGTTACTTTCAGGGCACAGATACGCAGTATTTT; clone size: NA; J gene: TRBJ2-3; D gene: NA; V gene: TRBV6-2/TRBV6-3
CDR3 protein: CASSLARQWNEQYF; CDR3 DNA: TGTGCCAGCAGCTTAGCGCGGCAGTGGAACGAGCAGTACTTC; clone size: NA; J gene: TRBJ2-7; D gene: NA; V gene: TRBV7-9
CDR3 protein: CSVYRQPGTGKRTGELFF; CDR3 DNA: TGCAGCGTCTACCGGCAACCTGGGACAGGGAAGAGGACCGGGGAGCTGTTTTTT; clone size: NA; J gene: TRBJ2-2; D gene: TRBD1; V gene: TRBV29-1
CDR3 protein: CASSLRGDEQYF; CDR3 DNA: TGCGCCAGCAGCTTGCGGGGGGACGAGCAGTACTTC; clone size: NA; J gene: TRBJ2-7; D gene: TRBD2; V gene: TRBV5-1
CDR3 protein: CASKDRAGNQPQHF; CDR3 DNA: TGTGCCAGTAAGGACAGGGCAGGCAATCAGCCCCAGCATTTT; clone size: NA; J gene: TRBJ1-5; D gene: TRBD1; V gene: TRBV19
CDR3 protein: CASSQDTGGVTEAFF; CDR3 DNA: TGTGCCAGCAGCCAAGATACAGGGGGCGTCACTGAAGCTTTCTTT; clone size: few; J gene: TRBJ1-1; D gene: TRBD1; V gene: TRBV4-2
CDR3 protein: CASSVATGVRELFF; CDR3 DNA: TGTGCCAGCAGCGTGGCAACAGGGGTCCGGGAGCTGTTTTTT; clone size: NA; J gene: TRBJ2-2; D gene: TRBD1; V gene: TRBV9
CDR3 protein: CATSDPGTGRSGELFF; CDR3 DNA: TGTGCCACCAGTGACCCCGGGACAGGGAGGTCCGGGGAGCTGTTTTTT; clone size: NA; J gene: TRBJ2-2; D gene: TRBD1; V gene: TRBV24-1
CDR3 protein: CASSLEGGTGVTQYF; CDR3 DNA: TGTGCCAGCAGCTTAGAGGGTGGGACAGGGGTTACGCAGTATTTT; clone size: NA; J gene: TRBJ2-3; D gene: TRBD1; V gene: TRBV11-2
CDR3 protein: CASTRSAGQETQYF; CDR3 DNA: TGTGCCAGCACGAGGTCCGCGGGGCAGGAGACCCAGTACTTC; clone size: NA; J gene: TRBJ2-5; D gene: NA; V gene: TRBV11-3
CDR3 protein: CASSKGSPGQGPYEQYF; CDR3 DNA: TGTGCCAGCAGCAAAGGGAGCCCGGGACAGGGTCCCTACGAGCAGTACTTC; clone size: NA; J gene: TRBJ2-7; D gene: NA; V gene: TRBV21-1
CDR3 protein: CASAWGGLAYEQYF; CDR3 DNA: TGTGCTAGTGCCTGGGGCGGACTAGCTTACGAGCAGTACTTC; clone size: NA; J gene: TRBJ2-7; D gene: TRBD2; V gene: TRBV12-5
CDR3 protein: CASSAEVAQYF; CDR3 DNA: TGTGCCAGCAGTGCCGAGGTAGCGCAGTATTTT; clone size: NA; J gene: TRBJ2-3; D gene: NA; V gene: TRBV2
CDR3 protein: CASSYPGLAGGETQYF; CDR3 DNA: TGTGCCAGCAGTTACCCCGGACTAGCGGGAGGTGAGACCCAGTACTTC; clone size: NA; J gene: TRBJ2-5; D gene: TRBD2; V gene: TRBV2
CDR3 protein: CASSPQQGGRTEAFF; CDR3 DNA: TGTGCCAGCAGCCCTCAACAGGGAGGGCGTACTGAAGCTTTCTTT; clone size: NA; J gene: TRBJ1-1; D gene: NA; V gene: TRBV11-3
CDR3 protein: CASSALLAGVGNEQFF; CDR3 DNA: TGTGCCAGCAGCGCTCTACTAGCGGGAGTTGGGAATGAGCAGTTCTTC; clone size: NA; J gene: TRBJ2-1; D gene: TRBD2; V gene: TRBV13
CDR3 protein: CASNVRATNTGELFF; CDR3 DNA: TGTGCCAGCAATGTCAGGGCGACGAACACCGGGGAGCTGTTTTTT; clone size: NA; J gene: TRBJ2-2; D gene: NA; V gene: TRBV6-5
CDR3 protein: CASSYGVHGTAAFF; CDR3 DNA: TGTGCCAGCAGTTACGGCGTTCATGGGACAGCAGCTTTCTTT; clone size: NA; J gene: TRBJ1-1; D gene: TRBD1; V gene: TRBV6-6
CDR3 protein: CASSPGGPKGTEAFF; CDR3 DNA: TGCGCCAGCAGCCCCGGAGGTCCCAAGGGCACTGAAGCTTTCTTT; clone size: NA; J gene: TRBJ1-1; D gene: NA; V gene: TRBV5-1
CDR3 protein: CASSRGTAGSSYEQYF; CDR3 DNA: TGCGCCAGCAGCCGCGGGACCGCTGGGAGCTCCTACGAGCAGTACTTC; clone size: NA; J gene: TRBJ2-7; D gene: NA; V gene: TRBV4-3
CDR3 protein: CASSQEIGRALSSYNEQFF; CDR3 DNA: TGTGCCAGCAGCCAAGAAATCGGGAGGGCCCTCAGCTCCTACAATGAGCAGTTCTTC; clone size: NA; J gene: TRBJ2-1; D gene: TRBD2; V gene: TRBV3-1/TRBV3-2
CDR3 protein: CASSRGEKGLAGRHTQYF; CDR3 DNA: TGTGCCAGCAGCCGAGGCGAGAAGGGACTAGCGGGACGGCATACGCAGTATTTT; clone size: NA; J gene: TRBJ2-3; D gene: TRBD2; V gene: TRBV13
CDR3 protein: CASSIGQGITYEQYF; CDR3 DNA: TGTGCCAGTAGTATAGGACAGGGAATAACCTACGAGCAGTACTTC; clone size: NA; J gene: TRBJ2-7; D gene: TRBD1; V gene: TRBV19
CDR3 protein: CASSPLSEAGVKNEQFF; CDR3 DNA: TGCGCCAGCAGCCCCTTATCGGAAGCGGGAGTTAAGAATGAGCAGTTCTTC; clone size: NA; J gene: TRBJ2-1; D gene: TRBD2; V gene: TRBV4-1
CDR3 protein: CASSVVSGTDTQYF; CDR3 DNA: TGTGCCAGCAGCGTAGTATCGGGAACAGATACGCAGTATTTT; clone size: NA; J gene: TRBJ2-3; D gene: NA; V gene: TRBV9
CDR3 protein: CASSPLAGLLIEQYF; CDR3 DNA: TGTGCCAGCAGCCCCCTAGCGGGTCTCCTCATCGAGCAGTACTTC; clone size: NA; J gene: TRBJ2-7; D gene: TRBD2; V gene: TRBV6-2/TRBV6-3
CDR3 protein: CASQSRGTGELFF; CDR3 DNA: TGTGCCAGCCAGTCCCGAGGCACCGGGGAGCTGTTTTTT; clone size: NA; J gene: TRBJ2-2; D gene: NA; V gene: TRBV12-3/TRBV12-4
CDR3 protein: CASSPLAGEAKNIQYF; CDR3 DNA: TGTGCCAGCTCACCTCTAGCGGGAGAAGCCAAAAACATTCAGTACTTC; clone size: NA; J gene: TRBJ2-4; D gene: TRBD2; V gene: TRBV18
CDR3 protein: CASSSGQGLGYTF; CDR3 DNA: TGTGCCAGCAGCTCCGGACAGGGACTCGGCTACACCTTC; clone size: NA; J gene: TRBJ1-2; D gene: TRBD1; V gene: TRBV7-8
CDR3 protein: CAITPGQGAQETQYF; CDR3 DNA: TGTGCCATCACGCCGGGACAGGGGGCCCAAGAGACCCAGTACTTC; clone size: NA; J gene: TRBJ2-5; D gene: TRBD1; V gene: TRBV10-3
CDR3 protein: CASSLARVAASTDTQYF; CDR3 DNA: TGTGCCAGCAGCTTGGCCAGGGTAGCGGCTAGCACAGATACGCAGTATTTT; clone size: NA; J gene: TRBJ2-3; D gene: NA; V gene: TRBV5-5
CDR3 protein: CASSEPDRWRGYTF; CDR3 DNA: TGTGCCAGCAGTGAACCGGACAGGTGGAGAGGCTACACCTTC; clone size: NA; J gene: TRBJ1-2; D gene: TRBD1; V gene: TRBV25-1
CDR3 protein: CASSFLTSGSEQYF; CDR3 DNA: TGTGCCAGCAGCTTCCTAACTAGCGGGAGCGAGCAGTACTTC; clone size: NA; J gene: TRBJ2-7; D gene: TRBD2; V gene: TRBV7-2
CDR3 protein: CASSRSGRYSYNEQFF; CDR3 DNA: TGTGCCAGCAGTCGAAGCGGGAGGTACTCCTACAATGAGCAGTTCTTC; clone size: NA; J gene: TRBJ2-1; D gene: TRBD2; V gene: TRBV28
CDR3 protein: CASIGEGCPRKGPLSLEQYF; CDR3 DNA: TGCGCCAGCATAGGGGAGGGCTGCCCTCGTAAGGGCCCCCTTTCACTTGAGCAGTACTTC; clone size: NA; J gene: TRBJ2-7; D gene: TRBD2; V gene: TRBV10-1
CDR3 protein: CAFTWNGISNQPQHF; CDR3 DNA: TGTGCCTTTACCTGGAACGGGATTAGCAATCAGCCCCAGCATTTT; clone size: NA; J gene: TRBJ1-5; D gene: NA; V gene: TRBV30
CDR3 protein: CASSEYTTSGAYNEQFF; CDR3 DNA: TGTGCCAGCAGTGAGTATACGACTAGCGGGGCCTACAATGAGCAGTTCTTC; clone size: once; J gene: TRBJ2-1; D gene: TRBD2; V gene: TRBV2